This TCR beta chain was captured by sequencing in a study of T cell changes during pregnancy in multiple sclerosis. Measured with immunoSEQ multiplex PCR; TCRdb has only the in-frame clones, and not every one. The sample shows about 110,000 clones, 85% to 95% of them seen only once. This clone is a singleton in its sample. The germline gives CDR1 SEHNR, CDR2 FQNEAQ (reference sequence). CDR3 length: 18 residues. After removal of 5 bases from V and 0 bases from J, the junction contained 10 bases not matched to a gene. This TCR was sampled from a female donor with multiple sclerosis, enrolled in a pregnancy study. This chain joins TRBV7-9 and TRBJ2-6; 7 nucleotides line up with TRBD1. The starting material was peripheral blood, obtained after pregnancy. CDR3 coding DNA: TGTGCCAGCAGCAGCTGGACAGGCCTCAGCTCTGGGGCCAACGTCCTGACTTTC. It specifies CASSSWTGLSSGANVLTF.